This section outlines one TCR beta chain sequence together with its context. Its antigen is still unknown. The germline V gene encodes CDR1 MGHRA and CDR2 YSYEKL. The CDR3 is 14 residues long. V dropped 2 bases and J dropped 5 bases, with 9 bases sitting between them. This entry comes from a study of blood T cells in healthy people across ages. Whole-study results and caveats: Naive T cell percentage strongly correlated with TCR beta diversity.

Primed by a sample-barcoded 5' primer and a J-beta primer mix, a second PCR proceeded for 7 to 11 cycles. TCRdb re-analysed the 5' RACE reads in MiXCR, keeping a single row per CDR3 protein. The sample contains about a million distinct CDR3 sequences, 40% to 60% of which appear only once. This receptor was identified in a man aged 25 to 45 in good health. Specimen: blood. The chain uses TRBV4-1 and TRBJ2-2; TRBD1 might be the D (6 bases). CDR3 in DNA: TGCGCCAGCAGCCAATGGCAGGGGACCGGGGAGCTGTTTTTT. Translated, it gives CASSQWQGTGELFF.